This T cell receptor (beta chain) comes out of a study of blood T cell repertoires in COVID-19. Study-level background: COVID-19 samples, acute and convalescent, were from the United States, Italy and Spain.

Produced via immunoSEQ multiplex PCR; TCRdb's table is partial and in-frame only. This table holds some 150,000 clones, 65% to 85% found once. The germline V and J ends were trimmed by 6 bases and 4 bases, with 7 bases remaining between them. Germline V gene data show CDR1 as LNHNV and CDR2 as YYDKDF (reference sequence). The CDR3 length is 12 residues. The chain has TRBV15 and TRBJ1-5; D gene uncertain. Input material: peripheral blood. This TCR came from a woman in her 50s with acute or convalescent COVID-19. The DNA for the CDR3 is TGTGCCACCAGTACCCAGAATCAGCCCCAGCATTTT. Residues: CATSTQNQPQHF. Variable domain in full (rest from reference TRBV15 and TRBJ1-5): DAMVIQNPRYQVTQFGKPVTLSCSQTLNHNVMYWYQQKSSQAPKLLFHYYDKDFNNEADTPDNFQSRRPNTSFCFLDIRSPGLGDTAMYLCATSTQNQPQHFGDGTRLSIL.